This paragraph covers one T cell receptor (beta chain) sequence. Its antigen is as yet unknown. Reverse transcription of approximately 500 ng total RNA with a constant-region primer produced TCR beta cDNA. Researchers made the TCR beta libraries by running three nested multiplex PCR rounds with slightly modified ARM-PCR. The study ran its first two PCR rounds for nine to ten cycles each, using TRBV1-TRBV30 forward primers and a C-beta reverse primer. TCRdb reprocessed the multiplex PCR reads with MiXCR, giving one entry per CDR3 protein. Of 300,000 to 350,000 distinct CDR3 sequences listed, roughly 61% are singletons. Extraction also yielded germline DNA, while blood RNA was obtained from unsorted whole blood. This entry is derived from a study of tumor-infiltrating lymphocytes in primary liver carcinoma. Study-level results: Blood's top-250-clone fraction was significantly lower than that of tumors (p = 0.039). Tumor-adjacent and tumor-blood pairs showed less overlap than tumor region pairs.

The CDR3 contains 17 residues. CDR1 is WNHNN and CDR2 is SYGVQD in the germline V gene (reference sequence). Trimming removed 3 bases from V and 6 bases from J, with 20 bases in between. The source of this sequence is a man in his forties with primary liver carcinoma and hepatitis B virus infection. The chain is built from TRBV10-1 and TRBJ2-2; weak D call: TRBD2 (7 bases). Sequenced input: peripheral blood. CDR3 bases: TGCGCCAGCAGTGAATCGAGGGGGGGTTGGAATTCCGGGGAGCTGTTTTTT. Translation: CASSESRGGWNSGELFF.